This is a list of T cell receptor beta chains from one sample in a study of cytomegalovirus exposure and HLA in healthy donors. The repertoire was sequenced with immunoSEQ multiplex PCR; TCRdb's copy has only in-frame clones and lacks some. The table has about 180,000 clones, about four fifths seen once. The sequenced sample was PBMCs. The receptor set was obtained from a woman in her 30s in good health and CMV-seronegative. Both conserved end residues are part of each CDR3. A D gene is named only where the DNA matches it firmly. A row's size may be missing; if present it is once, few, many or a size class.

V gene	J gene	clone size	D gene	CDR3 protein	CDR3 DNA
TRBV5-1	TRBJ2-2	-	-	CASSLALTDTGELFF	TGCGCCAGCAGCTTGGCCCTTACGGACACCGGGGAGCTGTTTTTT
TRBV7-2	TRBJ2-2	-	-	CASSLNGPRGTGELFF	TGTGCCAGCAGCTTAAATGGCCCTCGTGGCACCGGGGAGCTGTTTTTT
TRBV5-1	TRBJ2-1	-	TRBD2	CASGNHGGDGVSNEQFF	TGCGCCAGCGGCAACCACGGGGGGGACGGGGTATCCAATGAGCAGTTCTTC
TRBV7-2	TRBJ1-1	once	-	CASSSNAGNTEAFF	TGTGCCAGCAGTTCCAACGCAGGGAACACTGAAGCTTTCTTT
TRBV6-6	TRBJ1-3	-	-	CASSYDSRSGNTIYF	TGTGCCAGCAGTTACGACAGTCGCTCTGGAAACACCATATATTTT
TRBV19	TRBJ2-5	-	-	CASTSSGGETQYF	TGTGCCAGTACCTCCTCAGGGGGGGAGACCCAGTACTTC
TRBV6-5	TRBJ2-2	few	-	CASSYSKGGTGELFF	TGTGCCAGCAGTTACTCGAAGGGGGGGACCGGGGAGCTGTTTTTT
TRBV5-8	TRBJ2-3	-	-	CASSSRRRTGTDTQYF	TGTGCCAGCAGCTCCCGGAGGAGAACAGGGACGGATACGCAGTATTTT
TRBV2	TRBJ1-4	-	-	CASSDVGATNEKLFF	TGTGCCAGCAGTGATGTAGGGGCAACTAATGAAAAACTGTTTTTT
TRBV4-3	TRBJ2-3	-	TRBD1	CASSQGTGGIPTDTQYF	TGCGCCAGCAGCCAAGGGACAGGGGGCATCCCCACAGATACGCAGTATTTT